This TCR beta chain was identified in a study of cytomegalovirus exposure and HLA in healthy donors. Findings and caveats of the study: In a later analysis, parvovirus B19, influenza, CMV and Epstein-Barr virus appeared linked to several top co-occurrence clusters.

Regarding this clone: Its specificity is unknown.

PCR amplification relied on 60 Vbeta primers (plus 13 Jbeta primers). Generated by immunoSEQ multiplex PCR, the TCRdb table keeps only in-frame clones and is missing some. Altogether some 100,000 clones are present, 81% being singletons, with the ten largest covering about 1.2%. Sequencing was carried out using PBMCs. This TCR was sampled from a girl aged 2 to 9 in good health and CMV-seropositive.

CDR3 bases: TGTGCCAGCAGCTTAGTGCTTGCGGGAACTGAAGCTTTCTTT. This sequence encodes CASSLVLAGTEAFF. The chain couples TRBV7-2 to TRBJ1-1; the D is unclear. The CDR3 loop spans 14 amino acids. V was pared by 1 base and J by 5 bases, with 11 bases between. The germline CDR1 and CDR2 sequences are SGHTA and FQGNSA.